This TCR beta chain was identified during a study of T cells in localized non-small cell lung cancer. Overall study results and limits: Clonality peaked in uninvolved adjacent lung rather than tumor.

In the case of this clone: Its matching antigen is unknown.

The data were produced by immunoSEQ multiplex PCR, yet TCRdb's version contains in-frame clones alone and is incomplete. This table has over 25,000 clones, over 80% appearing once. The germline V gene encodes CDR1 SGHTA and CDR2 FQGNSA. The trim removed 5 bases at V and 3 bases at J, leaving 2 bases unmatched. The CDR3 sequence is 15 residues long. Sequenced here: peripheral blood, sampled before any cancer treatment. The V call is TRBV7-2, the J call TRBJ2-1; 12 bases map to TRBD2. The sequence derives from a male donor aged 60 or older with stage I lung adenocarcinoma. The CDR3: CASSRTSGNYNEQFF. DNA of the CDR3: TGTGCCAGCAGCCGGACTAGCGGGAACTACAATGAGCAGTTCTTC.